The 23 T cell receptor beta chains listed next were all sequenced from one sample in a study of T cell clusters in autoimmune cytopenias. TRB amplification used 250 ng of peripheral blood genomic DNA. Multiplex touch-down PCR amplified TRB using TRB-A and TRB-B pools in one tube. Each CDR3 protein gets one entry in TCRdb, which reprocessed the multiplex PCR reads and gives no DNA. This sample contains 12,000 or so distinct CDR3 sequences. This sample was shared with a second study, whose subject was T cell repertoires in aging, cancer and after chemotherapy.

Sample: peripheral blood. Receptors originate from a human donor in good health.

This rearrangement joins TRBV6-6 to TRBJ2-5; lacking DNA, the TRBD2 call made by TCRdb goes unchecked. This CDR3 is 15 amino acids long. The germline gives CDR1 MNHNY, CDR2 SVGAGI (reference sequence). The CDR3: CASRSSGGAQETQYF.

V is TRBV11-2 and J is TRBJ2-7; TCRdb proposes TRBD1, but this gene call is untestable without DNA. CDR1 is SGHAT and CDR2 is FQNNGV in the germline V gene. The CDR3 runs 16 residues. CDR3 sequence reads: CASRRPGTGGAFEQYF.

CDR3 protein: CASSLRRAGANVLTF. The gene calls are TRBV7-2 and TRBJ2-6; no DNA is available, so the TRBD1 call from TCRdb remains unchecked. Germline V gene data show CDR1 as SGHTA and CDR2 as FQGNSA. This CDR3 is built from 15 residues.

The chain recombines TRBV6-2 or TRBV6-3 with TRBJ1-1; checking the TCRdb D call of TRBD1 is not possible without DNA. Germline CDR1 MNHEY, CDR2 SVGEGT. This CDR3 has 12 amino acids. The CDR3 loop is CASSASDRGAFF.

This chain connects TRBV28 to TRBJ1-4; the D gene TCRdb calls, TRBD1, cannot be checked with no DNA. The germline gives CDR1 MDHEN, CDR2 SYDVKM. This CDR3 spans 17 amino acids. This CDR3 reads CASSPRQGRRTNEKLFF. The full variable domain, completed using reference TRBV28 and TRBJ1-4, is DVKVTQSSRYLVKRTGEKVFLECVQDMDHENMFWYRQDPGLGLRLIYFSYDVKMKEKGDIPEGYSVSREKKERFSLILESASTNQTSMYLCASSPRQGRRTNEKLFFGSGTQLSVL.

This clonotype is labeled medium-sized based on frequency. This chain joins TRBV30 and TRBJ1-3. The CDR3 contains 12 residues. Germline loops: CDR1 GTSNPN, CDR2 SVGIG (reference sequence). The CDR3 spells CAWSASGNTIYF.

This clonotype ranks as medium-sized in terms of frequency. The CDR3 reads CASSLDGRNSGNTIYF. The rearrangement uses TRBV5-4 and TRBJ1-3. Germline V gene lookup returns CDR1 SGHNT and CDR2 YYREEE (reference sequence). The CDR3 sequence is 16 residues long.

This clonotype is medium-sized (0.01 to 0.1%) by frequency. J is TRBJ1-6 and V is TRBV19; TCRdb proposes TRBD1, but this gene call is untestable without DNA. The CDR3 runs 15 residues. Germline assignment: CDR1 LNHDA and CDR2 SQIVND (reference sequence). CDR3 loop: CASSITGDYNSPLHF.

The genes are TRBV12-3 or TRBV12-4 and TRBJ1-1. The CDR3 is made up of 13 amino acids. This CDR3 is CASSYAGNTEAFF.

V gene TRBV5-1 combines with J gene TRBJ2-1. Germline values: CDR1 SGHRS, CDR2 YFSETQ. The CDR3 spans 12 residues. The CDR3: CASSFDGNEQFF.

The CDR3: CASRYDATGNTIYF. The gene calls are TRBV7-2 and TRBJ1-3. The CDR3 runs 14 residues. The V gene's germline CDR1 is SGHTA and CDR2 FQGNSA.

The chain uses TRBV27 and TRBJ1-5; the TCRdb call, TRBD1, lacks DNA for checking. Germline V lookup: CDR1 MNHEY, CDR2 SMNVEV (reference sequence). CDR3 length: 16 amino acids. The CDR3: CASSPTGPWSNQPQHF.

The rearrangement links TRBV7-2 to TRBJ2-2; TCRdb names TRBD2, which stays unverified in the absence of DNA. CDR3 length: 14 residues. CDR1 is SGHTA and CDR2 is FQGNSA in the germline V gene. CDR3 sequence reads: CASSSFGLAGELFF.

V is TRBV6-2 or TRBV6-3 and J is TRBJ2-7; TCRdb reports TRBD1, a call that lacks DNA to check it against. Germline V CDR1 and CDR2: MNHEY, SVGEGT. This CDR3 is 16 amino acids long. CDR3 loop: CASSPQGQGASYEQYF.

V and J are TRBV7-2 and TRBJ1-1; the TCRdb call, TRBD1, lacks DNA for checking. From germline, CDR1 is SGHTA and CDR2 FQGNSA. This CDR3 spans 14 amino acids. CDR3 loop: CASRPTGMNTEAFF.

This rearrangement joins TRBV27 to TRBJ2-3; TCRdb gives TRBD1 as the D gene, but with no DNA this cannot be confirmed. The CDR3 totals 15 residues. Germline CDR1 reads MNHEY; CDR2 reads SMNVEV (reference sequence). The CDR3: CASSQQRGLTDTQYF.

The gene calls are TRBV7-9 and TRBJ2-7; TCRdb names TRBD2, which stays unverified in the absence of DNA. The CDR3 contains 15 residues. Germline lookup yields CDR1 SEHNR and CDR2 FQNEAQ (reference sequence). The CDR3 spells CASEAPRTVSYEQYF. Variable domain in full (rest from reference TRBV7-9 and TRBJ2-7): DTGVSQNPRHKITKRGQNVTFRCDPISEHNRLYWYRQTLGQGPEFLTYFQNEAQLEKSRLLSDRFSAERPKGSFSTLEIQRTEQGDSAMYLCASEAPRTVSYEQYFGPGTRLTVT.

V usage is TRBV5-6 and J usage is TRBJ1-6; TCRdb picks TRBD1, but there is no DNA to check that call. Germline lookup yields CDR1 SGHDT and CDR2 YYEEEE. This CDR3 is 17 amino acids long. CDR3 in amino acids: CASSLAGASSYNSPLHF.

The V call is TRBV11-1, the J call TRBJ2-3; TCRdb picks TRBD1, but there is no DNA to check that call. This CDR3 is 14 amino acids long. Germline V gives CDR1 SGHAT, CDR2 FQDESV (reference sequence). The chain's CDR3 is CASSLSRVANTQYF.

CDR3: CASSSTLGTGGETQYF. V and J are TRBV7-2 and TRBJ2-5; TCRdb's assignment of TRBD1 cannot be checked, as there is no DNA. The CDR3 has 16 amino acids. Germline CDR1 and CDR2: SGHTA and FQGNSA.

By frequency, this clonotype is medium-sized. V usage is TRBV6-5 and J usage is TRBJ1-4; TCRdb indicates TRBD1, and absent DNA this call remains unverified. Germline CDR1 and CDR2: MNHEY and SVGAGI. The CDR3 contains 16 residues. CDR3 sequence reads: CASRLTGPTSNEKLFF.

This chain connects TRBV12-3 or TRBV12-4 to TRBJ2-2. There are 13 residues in the CDR3. CDR3 residues: CASSPKGTGELFF.

The chain joins TRBV5-1 to TRBJ1-2; lacking DNA, the TRBD1 call made by TCRdb goes unchecked. From germline, CDR1 is SGHRS and CDR2 YFSETQ. This CDR3 is 15 amino acids long. CDR3: CASSQDRDRNYGYTF.